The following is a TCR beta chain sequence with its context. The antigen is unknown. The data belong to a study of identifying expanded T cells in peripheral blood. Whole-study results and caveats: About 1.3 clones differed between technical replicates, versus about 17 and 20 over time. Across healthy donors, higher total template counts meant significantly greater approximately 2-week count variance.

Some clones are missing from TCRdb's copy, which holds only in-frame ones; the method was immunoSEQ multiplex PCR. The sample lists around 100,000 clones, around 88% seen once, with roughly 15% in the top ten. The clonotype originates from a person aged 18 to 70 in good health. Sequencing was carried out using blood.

CDR3 sequence (DNA): TGTGCCACCAGCAGAGGGGGAGGGTACACCGGGGAGCTGTTTTTT. This encodes CATSRGGGYTGELFF. The rearrangement uses TRBV15 and TRBJ2-2; TRBD2 matches 7 bases. J lost 3 bases, V lost 1 base, and 2 bases had no gene match. The CDR3 is 15 residues long. The germline V gene has CDR1 LNHNV and CDR2 YYDKDF (reference sequence). The variable domain in full, completed from reference TRBV15 and TRBJ2-2, reads DAMVIQNPRYQVTQFGKPVTLSCSQTLNHNVMYWYQQKSSQAPKLLFHYYDKDFNNEADTPDNFQSRRPNTSFCFLDIRSPGLGDTAMYLCATSRGGGYTGELFFGEGSRLTVL.